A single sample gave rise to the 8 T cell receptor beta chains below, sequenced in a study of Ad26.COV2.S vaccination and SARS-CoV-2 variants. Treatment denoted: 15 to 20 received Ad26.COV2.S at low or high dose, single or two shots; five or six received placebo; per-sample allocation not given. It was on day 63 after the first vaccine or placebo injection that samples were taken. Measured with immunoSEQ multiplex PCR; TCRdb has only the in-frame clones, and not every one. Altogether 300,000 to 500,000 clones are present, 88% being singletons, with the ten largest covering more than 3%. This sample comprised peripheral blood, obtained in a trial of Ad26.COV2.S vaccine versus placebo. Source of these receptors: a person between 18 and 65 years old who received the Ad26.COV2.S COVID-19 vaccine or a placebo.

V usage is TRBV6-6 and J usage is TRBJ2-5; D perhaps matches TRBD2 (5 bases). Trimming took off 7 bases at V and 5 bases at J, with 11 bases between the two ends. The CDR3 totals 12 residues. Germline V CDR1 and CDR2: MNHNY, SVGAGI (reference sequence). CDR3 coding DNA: TGTGCCAGCAAAGCGAGGGTTGAGACCCAGTACTTC. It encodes CASKARVETQYF.

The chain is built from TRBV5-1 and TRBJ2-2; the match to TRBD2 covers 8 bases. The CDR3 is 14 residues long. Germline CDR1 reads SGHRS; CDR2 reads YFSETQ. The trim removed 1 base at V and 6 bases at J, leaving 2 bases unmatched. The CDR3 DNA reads TGCGCCAGCAGCTTGACCGGGGGGGCCGGGGAGCTGTTTTTT. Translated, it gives CASSLTGGAGELFF.

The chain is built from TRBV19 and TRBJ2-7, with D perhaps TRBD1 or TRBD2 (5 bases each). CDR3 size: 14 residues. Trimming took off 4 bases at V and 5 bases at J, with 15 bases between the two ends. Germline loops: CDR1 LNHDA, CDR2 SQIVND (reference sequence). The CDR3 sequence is CASSTLGPRDEQYF. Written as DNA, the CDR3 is TGTGCCAGTAGTACCTTGGGACCGAGGGACGAGCAGTACTTC.

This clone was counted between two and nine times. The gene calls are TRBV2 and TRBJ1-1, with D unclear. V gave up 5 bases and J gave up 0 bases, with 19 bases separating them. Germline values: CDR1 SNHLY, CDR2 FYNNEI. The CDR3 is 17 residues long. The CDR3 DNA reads TGTGCCAGCAGTTTACTATCTTTTCTTGATATGAACACTGAAGCTTTCTTT. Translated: CASSLLSFLDMNTEAFF.

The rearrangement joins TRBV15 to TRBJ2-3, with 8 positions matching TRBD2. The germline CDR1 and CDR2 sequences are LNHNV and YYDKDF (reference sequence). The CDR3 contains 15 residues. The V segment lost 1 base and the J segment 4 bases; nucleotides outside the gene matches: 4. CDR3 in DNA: TGTGCCACCAGCAGAGCGGGGGGGGTGGCAGATACGCAGTATTTT. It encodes CATSRAGGVADTQYF.

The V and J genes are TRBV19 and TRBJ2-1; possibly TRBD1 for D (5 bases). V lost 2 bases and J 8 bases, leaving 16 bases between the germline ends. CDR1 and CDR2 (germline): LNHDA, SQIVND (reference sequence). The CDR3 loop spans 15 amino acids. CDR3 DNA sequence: TGTGCCAGTAGTATAACCGTCAAGGGGTTGGATGAGCAGTTCTTC. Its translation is CASSITVKGLDEQFF.

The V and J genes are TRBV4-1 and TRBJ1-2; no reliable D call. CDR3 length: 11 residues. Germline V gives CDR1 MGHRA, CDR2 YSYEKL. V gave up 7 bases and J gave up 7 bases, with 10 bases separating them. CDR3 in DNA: TGCGCCAGCAAAAGAAGAGCTGGCTACACCTTC. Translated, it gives CASKRRAGYTF.

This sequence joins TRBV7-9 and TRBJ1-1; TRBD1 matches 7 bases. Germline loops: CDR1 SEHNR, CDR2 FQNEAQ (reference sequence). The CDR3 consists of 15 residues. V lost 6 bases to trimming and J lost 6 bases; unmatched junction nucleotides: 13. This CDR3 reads CASRQIQGVKSEAFF. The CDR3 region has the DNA TGTGCCAGCAGGCAAATCCAGGGGGTGAAGTCTGAAGCTTTCTTT. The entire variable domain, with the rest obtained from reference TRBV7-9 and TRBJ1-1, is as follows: DTGVSQNPRHKITKRGQNVTFRCDPISEHNRLYWYRQTLGQGPEFLTYFQNEAQLEKSRLLSDRFSAERPKGSFSTLEIQRTEQGDSAMYLCASRQIQGVKSEAFFGQGTRLTVV.